This T cell receptor beta chain stems from a study of control samples from healthy donors and cancer patients. CDR1 is LNHDA, CDR2 SQIVND, per germline (reference sequence). CDR3 length: 20 amino acids. V lost 7 bases to trimming and J lost 5 bases, with 35 bases between them. Clones were sequenced by immunoSEQ multiplex PCR, and TCRdb holds only the in-frame ones, with some missing. Of 75,000 to 90,000 clones in the sample, about 84% are singletons; the top ten hold over 2%. The source is a woman between 40 and 50 years old in good health. This rearrangement joins TRBV19 to TRBJ1-2; D call uncertain. The source material was blood. DNA for the CDR3: TGTGCCAGTACCCTCCGTCCATTCCAGCCCATGGGAACCCTGGGGTATGGCTACACCTTC. The encoded protein is CASTLRPFQPMGTLGYGYTF.